Below are 8 T cell receptor beta chains sequenced from a single sample in a study of cytomegalovirus exposure and HLA in healthy donors. Vbeta (60) and Jbeta (13) primers were used in the PCR. The repertoire was sequenced with immunoSEQ multiplex PCR; TCRdb's copy has only in-frame clones and lacks some. The data show roughly 150,000 clones, roughly 80% seen once. Sequenced material: PBMCs. Source of these receptors: a man aged 45-65 years in good health and CMV-seropositive.

J is TRBJ1-5 and V is TRBV7-8; 11 bases are shared with TRBD1. The V segment lost 4 bases and the J segment 7 bases; nucleotides outside the gene matches: 3. Germline V gene sequence: CDR1 SGHVS, CDR2 FQNEAQ. The CDR3 extends over 14 amino acids. The DNA of the CDR3 is TGTGCCAGCAGCTGGGGACAGGGGGGCCAGCCCCAGCATTTT. It specifies CASSWGQGGQPQHF.

This chain joins TRBV7-9 and TRBJ2-7; TRBD1 agrees at 7 bases. The CDR3 runs 15 residues. Trimming removed 5 bases from V and 2 bases from J; junction bases left unmatched: 9. Per the germline V gene, CDR1 is SEHNR and CDR2 is FQNEAQ (reference sequence). The CDR3 here is CASSKAYRGTYEQYF. As DNA, the CDR3 is TGTGCCAGCAGCAAAGCCTACAGGGGCACCTACGAGCAGTACTTC.

The rearrangement links TRBV11-2 to TRBJ2-1; no reliable D call. Germline-derived CDR1 and CDR2 are SGHAT and FQNNGV. The germline V and J ends were trimmed by 1 base and 2 bases, with 21 bases remaining between them. The CDR3 has 19 residues. For the CDR3, the DNA is TGTGCCAGCAGCTTAGTCCACCCTTCGTTCCTTGACACCTACAATGAGCAGTTCTTC. Translating gives CASSLVHPSFLDTYNEQFF.

This chain uses TRBV5-8 with TRBJ2-2; 10 nucleotides match TRBD1. The V gene's germline CDR1 is SGHTS and CDR2 YDEGEE. The junction had 6 bases not matched to a gene; V was cut back by 4 bases and J by 6 bases. CDR3 length: 15 residues. In DNA, the CDR3 is TGTGCCAGCAGCGAAGGGACAGGGGTCCCCGGGGAGCTGTTTTTT. The encoded protein is CASSEGTGVPGELFF.

Here the CDR3 reads CASSFYSGDEQFF. CDR3 DNA: TGTGCCAGCAGCTTTTATTCAGGGGATGAGCAGTTCTTC. The chain joins TRBV7-9 to TRBJ2-1; the D gene is possibly TRBD1 (6 bases). The CDR3 loop spans 13 amino acids. Per germline, CDR1 SEHNR and CDR2 FQNEAQ (reference sequence). V dropped 3 bases and J dropped 8 bases, with 11 bases sitting between them. The full variable domain, in which reference TRBV7-9 and TRBJ2-1 provide the parts outside the CDR3, is DTGVSQNPRHKITKRGQNVTFRCDPISEHNRLYWYRQTLGQGPEFLTYFQNEAQLEKSRLLSDRFSAERPKGSFSTLEIQRTEQGDSAMYLCASSFYSGDEQFFGPGTRLTVL.

The chain employs TRBV10-3 and TRBJ2-5; D gene ambiguous. The CDR3 length is 13 residues. Germline CDR1 is ENHRY and CDR2 is SYGVKD. V was clipped by 3 bases and J by 2 bases, with 7 bases between them. In nucleotides, the CDR3 is TGTGCCATCAGTGATCCTTCGCAAGAGACCCAGTACTTC. This encodes CAISDPSQETQYF.

The chain employs TRBV28 and TRBJ2-3, with a possible D match to TRBD2 (6 bases). This CDR3 region has 13 residues. V lost 7 bases and J 2 bases, leaving 10 bases between the germline ends. The germline V gene has CDR1 MDHEN and CDR2 SYDVKM. The chain's CDR3 is CASIAVITDTQYF. In DNA, the CDR3 is TGTGCCAGCATAGCGGTAATCACAGATACGCAGTATTTT.

As to this clone: The junction departs from germline at one end; a sequencing error may be responsible. V usage is TRBV4-3 and J usage is TRBJ2-1; the D gene is possibly TRBD1 (5 bases). The CDR3 extends over 13 amino acids. CDR1 is LGHNA and CDR2 is YSLEER in the germline V gene. The chain's CDR3 is CASSQGGYNEQFF. In DNA, the CDR3 is TGCGCCAGCAGCCAAGGGGGCTACAATGAACAGTTCTTC.